This entry concerns a single TCR beta chain. The data were taken from a study of blood T cell repertoires in COVID-19. The overall study: Acute and convalescent COVID-19 samples came from the United States, Italy and Spain.

Germline V gives CDR1 SGDLS, CDR2 YYNGEE. The CDR3 contains 16 residues. V was shortened by 2 bases and J by 0 bases, with 13 bases between the two germline ends. Repertoires were generated with immunoSEQ multiplex PCR, while TCRdb's copy carries only in-frame clones and drops some. The table includes 120,000 or so clones, 79% detected once. The sequencing sample was made of peripheral blood. J is TRBJ2-3 and V is TRBV9, with D possibly TRBD2 on 5 matching bases. The clonotype originates from a man aged 40-55 years with active or convalescent COVID-19. The CDR3 region has the DNA TGTGCCAGCAGCGTTGAGACTATCACTAGCACAGATACGCAGTATTTT. This translates into CASSVETITSTDTQYF. The full variable domain, completed using reference TRBV9 and TRBJ2-3, is DSGVTQTPKHLITATGQRVTLRCSPRSGDLSVYWYQQSLDQGLQFLIQYYNGEERAKGNILERFSAQQFPDLHSELNLSSLELGDSALYFCASSVETITSTDTQYFGPGTRLTVL.